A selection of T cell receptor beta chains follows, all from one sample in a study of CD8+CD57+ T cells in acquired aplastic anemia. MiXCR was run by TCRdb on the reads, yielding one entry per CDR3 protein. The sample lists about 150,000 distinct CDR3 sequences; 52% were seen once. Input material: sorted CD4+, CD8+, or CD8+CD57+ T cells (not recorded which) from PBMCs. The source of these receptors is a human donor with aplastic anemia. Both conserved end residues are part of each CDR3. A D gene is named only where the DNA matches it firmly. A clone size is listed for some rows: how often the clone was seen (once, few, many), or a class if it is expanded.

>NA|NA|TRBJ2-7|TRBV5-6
TGTGCCAGCAGCTTGGAGACACTAGCTGTGATGAGCTACGAGCAGTACTTC
CASSLETLAVMSYEQYF
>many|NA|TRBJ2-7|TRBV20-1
TGCAGTGCTAGAGATCAGGCCTCTGGGGGCAACGAGCAGTACTTC
CSARDQASGGNEQYF
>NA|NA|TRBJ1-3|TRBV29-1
TGCAGCGTTGTAAGTCAGCATGGAAACACCATATATTTT
CSVVSQHGNTIYF
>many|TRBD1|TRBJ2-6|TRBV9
TGTGCCAGCAGCGTAGCGGGCGGGACAGGGTCATTTGGGGCCAACGTCCTGACTTTC
CASSVAGGTGSFGANVLTF
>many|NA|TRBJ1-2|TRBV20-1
TGCAGTGCTAGCACTGGCTACACCTTC
CSASTGYTF
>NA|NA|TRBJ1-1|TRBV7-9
TGTGCCAGCAGCTGGACTGGATACACTGAAGCTTTCTTT
CASSWTGYTEAFF
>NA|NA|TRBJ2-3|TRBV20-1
TGCAGCTTCGTCTGGCCCTCAGGGCGCACAGATACGCGGTATTTT
CSFVWPSGRTDTRYF
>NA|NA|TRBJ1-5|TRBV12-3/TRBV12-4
TGTGCCAGCAGTCCGGGCGGGGCCTATGAGCCCCAGCATTTT
CASSPGGAYEPQHF
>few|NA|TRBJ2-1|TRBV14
TGTGCCAGCAGCCCCCGTCGCAATGAGCAGTTCTTC
CASSPRRNEQFF
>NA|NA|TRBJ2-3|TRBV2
TGTGCCAGCAACGTAGGGCCAGATACGCAGTATTTT
CASNVGPDTQYF
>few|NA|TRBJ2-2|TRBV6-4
TGTGCCAGCAGTGAACGACTAGAGAACACCGGGGAGCTGTTTTTT
CASSERLENTGELFF
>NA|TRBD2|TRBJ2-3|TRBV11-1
TGTGCCAGCAGCTCCGCCGGGACTAGCGGGGGGCAGGCAGATACGCAGTATTTT
CASSSAGTSGGQADTQYF
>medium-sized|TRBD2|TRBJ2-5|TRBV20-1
TGCAGTGCTACTGCCCTAGGGACTAGCGGAGGGACCCAGTACTTC
CSATALGTSGGTQYF
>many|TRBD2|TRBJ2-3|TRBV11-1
TGTGCCAGCAGCGGTCTAGCGGGGACTACAGATACGCAGTATTTT
CASSGLAGTTDTQYF
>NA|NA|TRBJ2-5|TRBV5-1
TGCGCCAGCAGCCCGATCCCGCCCGGGGAAGGGGAGACCCAGTACTTC
CASSPIPPGEGETQYF
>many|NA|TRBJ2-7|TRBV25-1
TGTGCCAGCAGCCCCGGGACCGCGGTCTACGAGCAGTACTTC
CASSPGTAVYEQYF
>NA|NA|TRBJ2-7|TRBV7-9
TGTGCCAGCAGCGATTCAGGACCATCCTACGAGCAGTACTTC
CASSDSGPSYEQYF
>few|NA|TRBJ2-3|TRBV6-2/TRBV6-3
TGTGCCAGCAGCTACCGAGATACGCAGTATTTT
CASSYRDTQYF
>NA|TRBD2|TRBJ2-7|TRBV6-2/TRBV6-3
TGTGCCAGCAGTTCGGCGGGAGGGCCCCACGAGCAGTACTTC
CASSSAGGPHEQYF
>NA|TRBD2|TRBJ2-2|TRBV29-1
TGCAGCGTCACTAGCGGGAGGGACACCGGGGAGCTGTTTTTT
CSVTSGRDTGELFF
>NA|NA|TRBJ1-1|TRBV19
TGTGCCAGTAGTATTCGGGGGACTGAAGCTTTCTTT
CASSIRGTEAFF
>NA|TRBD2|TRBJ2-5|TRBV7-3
TGTGCCAGCAGCAAGGACGGGAGGGAGACCCAGTACTTC
CASSKDGRETQYF
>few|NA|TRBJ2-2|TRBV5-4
TGTGCCAGCGGCGCTCACACGAACACCGGGGAGCTGTTTTTT
CASGAHTNTGELFF
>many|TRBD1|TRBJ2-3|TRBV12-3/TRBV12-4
TGTGCCAGCAGTTTTGTCAGGGGGACAGATACGCAGTATTTT
CASSFVRGTDTQYF
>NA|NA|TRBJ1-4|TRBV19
TGTGCCAGCCGGGACATCGATAATGAAAAACTGTTTTTT
CASRDIDNEKLFF
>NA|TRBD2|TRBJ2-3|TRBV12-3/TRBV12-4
TGTGCCAGCAGACAGAGCGGGGGGGGCACAGATACGCAGTATTTT
CASRQSGGGTDTQYF
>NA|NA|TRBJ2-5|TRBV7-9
TGTGCCAGCAGCTTAGAGGAGTGGGAGACCCAGTACTTC
CASSLEEWETQYF
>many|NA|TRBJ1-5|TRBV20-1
TGCAGTGCTAGACAGAACAATCAGCCCCAGCATTTT
CSARQNNQPQHF
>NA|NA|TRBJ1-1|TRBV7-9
TGTGCCAGCAGCACCACAGTAGAAGCTTTCTTT
CASSTTVEAFF
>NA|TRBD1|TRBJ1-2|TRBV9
TGTGCCAGCAGCGGCGGGACAGGTGGGGGTTATGGCTACACCTTC
CASSGGTGGGYGYTF
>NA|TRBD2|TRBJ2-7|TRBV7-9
TGTGCCAGCAGCTTAACGGGGGGGGCGGCCTACGAGCAGTACTTC
CASSLTGGAAYEQYF
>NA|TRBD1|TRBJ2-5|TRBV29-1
TGCAGCGCGACTGGGACAGGGCAAGAGACCCAGTACTTC
CSATGTGQETQYF
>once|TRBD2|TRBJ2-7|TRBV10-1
TGCGCCAGCAGTGATCGACTAGCGGGGGGCTACGAGCAGTACTTC
CASSDRLAGGYEQYF
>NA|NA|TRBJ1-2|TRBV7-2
TGTGCCAGCAGCTGGTGGGTCAGTCCCGACTATGGCTACACCTTC
CASSWWVSPDYGYTF
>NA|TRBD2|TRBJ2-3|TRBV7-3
TGTGCCAGCAGCTTAACGGTAGCGGGGGTCCTAGATACGCAGTATTTT
CASSLTVAGVLDTQYF
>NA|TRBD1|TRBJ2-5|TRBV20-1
TGCAGTGCTAGAAGACAGGGGCAGACCCAGTACTTC
CSARRQGQTQYF
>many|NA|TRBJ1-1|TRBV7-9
TGTGCCAGCAGCTTAGTGGCAGGCAGTGAAGCTTTCTTT
CASSLVAGSEAFF
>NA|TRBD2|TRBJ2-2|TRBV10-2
TGCGCCACTCGACTAGCGGGTTCACCCGGGGAGCTGTTTTTT
CATRLAGSPGELFF
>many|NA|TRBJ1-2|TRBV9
TGTGCCAGCAGCGTTGGGGACCCTCGGACCCATGGCTACACCTTC
CASSVGDPRTHGYTF
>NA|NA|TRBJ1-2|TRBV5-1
TGCGCCAGCAGCTTGGAGGGGAGTAGCTATGGCTACACCTTC
CASSLEGSSYGYTF
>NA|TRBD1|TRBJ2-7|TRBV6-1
TGTGCCAGCAGTTCCGGGACAGGATCGGGCTACGAGCAGTACTTC
CASSSGTGSGYEQYF
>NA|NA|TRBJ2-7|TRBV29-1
TGCAGCTCCTTCGGTGGGAGCTCCTACGAGCAGTACTTC
CSSFGGSSYEQYF
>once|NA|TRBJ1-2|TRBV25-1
TGTGCCAGCAGCTTGGAACCGAATAACTATGGCTACACCTTC
CASSLEPNNYGYTF
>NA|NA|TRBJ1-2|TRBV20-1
TGCAGTGCTAGAGAAATTGGTCCCGGGAACTATGGCTACACCTTC
CSAREIGPGNYGYTF
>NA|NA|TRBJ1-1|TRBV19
TGTGCCAGCAAGAGTACAGGTCCGAACACTGAAGCTTTCTTT
CASKSTGPNTEAFF
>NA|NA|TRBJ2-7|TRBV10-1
TGCGCCAGCAGTGTGAGTAGCTCCTACGAGCAGTACTTC
CASSVSSSYEQYF
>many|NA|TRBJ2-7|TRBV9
TGTGCCAGCAGCTCCCAGACGGGATACGAGCAGTACTTC
CASSSQTGYEQYF
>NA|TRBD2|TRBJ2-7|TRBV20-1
TGCAGTGCTGAGACTAGCGGGGGATACGAGCAGTACTTC
CSAETSGGYEQYF
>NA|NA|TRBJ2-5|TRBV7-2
TGTGCCAGCCACACATTTCAGGGGGAGACCCAGTACTTC
CASHTFQGETQYF
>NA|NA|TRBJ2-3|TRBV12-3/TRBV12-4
TGTGCCAGCAGACTTAGCGGTTCTCGCACAGATACGCAGTATTTT
CASRLSGSRTDTQYF
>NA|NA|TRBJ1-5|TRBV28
TGTGCCAGCAGTTTAGCGAATCAGCCCCAGCATTTT
CASSLANQPQHF
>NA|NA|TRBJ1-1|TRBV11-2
TGTGCCAGCAGCCACGTAAGGAACGGCCAGGTGCGTGAAGCTTTCTTT
CASSHVRNGQVREAFF
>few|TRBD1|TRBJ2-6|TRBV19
TGTGCCAGTAGTCGACAGGGGTCTGGGGCCAACGTCCTGACTTTC
CASSRQGSGANVLTF
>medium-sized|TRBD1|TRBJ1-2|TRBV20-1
TGCAGTGCACGGACAGGGGGCGGGTATGGCTACACCTTC
CSARTGGGYGYTF
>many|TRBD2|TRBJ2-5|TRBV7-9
TGTGCCAGCAGCTCGACTAGCGGGGGAGAGACCCAGTACTTC
CASSSTSGGETQYF
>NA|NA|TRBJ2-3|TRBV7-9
TGTGCCAGCAGCCGTGATACGGTCCCAGATACGCAGTATTTT
CASSRDTVPDTQYF
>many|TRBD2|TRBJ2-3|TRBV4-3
TGCGCCAGCAGCCAATGGATTAGCGGGGATACGCAGTATTTT
CASSQWISGDTQYF
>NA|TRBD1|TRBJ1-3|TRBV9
TGTGCCAGCAGCGGACAGGGTCCCATATATTTT
CASSGQGPIYF
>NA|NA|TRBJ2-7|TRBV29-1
TGCAGCGTTGATATGCAGGGGGGAGACGAGCAGTACTTC
CSVDMQGGDEQYF
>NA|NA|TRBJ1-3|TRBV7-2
TGTGCCAGCAGCTTAGTTGACTCTGGAAACACCATATATTTT
CASSLVDSGNTIYF